The TCR beta chain under discussion was sequenced for a study of cytomegalovirus exposure and HLA in healthy donors. Unmatched junction bases numbered 9, after V lost 5 bases and J lost 8 bases. Germline V gives CDR1 SEHNR, CDR2 FQNEAQ (reference sequence). The CDR3 has 15 residues. Measured with immunoSEQ multiplex PCR; TCRdb has only the in-frame clones, and not every one. The profile covers some 140,000 clones, with 80% to 90% appearing a single time and around 20% taken by the ten largest. The receptor comes from a young man in good health and CMV-seropositive. The V call is TRBV7-9, the J call TRBJ2-1, with 10 bases identical to TRBD2. The sequencing sample was made of PBMCs. Here the CDR3 reads CASSHASGSRDEQFF. The CDR3 coding sequence is TGTGCCAGCAGCCATGCTAGCGGGAGTCGGGATGAGCAGTTCTTC.